This T cell receptor beta chain was sequenced during a study of early T cells in non-severe SARS-CoV-2 infection. Across the whole study: Sequencing used unsorted whole-blood bulk RNA, so chains lack pairing. Study observations and caveats: The matching step, a VDJdb search, favored anti-spike CD8 responses and missed private and CD4 specificities.

The protocol attached unique molecular identifiers to individual cDNA molecules. TCRdb reprocessed the 5' RACE reads via MiXCR and lists one record per CDR3 protein. The sample holds about 110,000 distinct CDR3 sequences, roughly an eighth seen once. This clonotype was detected only a few times. The antigen remains undetermined. The CDR3 has 17 residues. Germline V CDR1 and CDR2: SEHNR, FQNEAQ (reference sequence). Trimming took 5 bases from V and 0 from J; bases not matched to a gene: 10. Input material: whole blood. The source is an adult who was a healthcare worker with PCR-confirmed SARS-CoV-2 infection or an uninfected control (not recorded which). The chain has TRBV7-9 and TRBJ1-1, with 9 bases identical to TRBD1. Written as DNA, the CDR3 is TGTGCCAGCAGCACCGGACAGGGGAGTATGATGAACACTGAAGCTTTCTTT. Its translation is CASSTGQGSMMNTEAFF. Together with reference TRBV7-9 and TRBJ1-1, the CDR3 gives the full variable domain: DTGVSQNPRHKITKRGQNVTFRCDPISEHNRLYWYRQTLGQGPEFLTYFQNEAQLEKSRLLSDRFSAERPKGSFSTLEIQRTEQGDSAMYLCASSTGQGSMMNTEAFFGQGTRLTVV.